The rows below give T cell receptor beta chains drawn from one sample of a study of OX40 agonist ivuxolimab in advanced cancers. TCRdb's copy holds only in-frame clones and misses some; the assay was immunoSEQ multiplex PCR. In the table there are over 55,000 clones, 85% to 95% of which are singletons. Material: CD4+ or CD8+ T cells sorted from blood, obtained in a trial of the OX40 agonist ivuxolimab. The receptors were gathered from an adult with an advanced solid tumor such as melanoma, head and neck, liver or kidney cancer. CDR3s include the opening cysteine and the closing phenylalanine or tryptophan. Fields, in order: clone size, J gene, V gene, CDR3 protein. For some rows the clone size is stated as once, few or many, or as a class when expanded; others skip it.

NA,TRBJ2-3,TRBV9,CASSAPSRIPGDTQYF
NA,TRBJ2-7,TRBV7-6,CASSPEKGSYEQYF
NA,TRBJ1-2,TRBV5-8,CASSLSIRGYTF
once,TRBJ2-7,TRBV9,CASSVAPSETYEQYF
NA,TRBJ1-1,TRBV2,CASSVTGKNTEAFF
NA,TRBJ1-5,TRBV7-6,CASSQGRWGVEPQHF
NA,TRBJ1-1,TRBV6-5,CASGTRTVSTEAFF
NA,TRBJ2-7,TRBV7-9,CASSTPGTGPYEQYF
NA,TRBJ2-7,TRBV28,CASSPTQNPYEQYF
NA,TRBJ2-5,TRBV27,CASSLYGGKETQYF
NA,TRBJ2-7,TRBV10-3,CAISEYSGVTYEQYF
NA,TRBJ2-5,TRBV6-5,CASSPRGSAGETQYF
NA,TRBJ1-5,TRBV5-1,CASSLEDFSNQPQHF
NA,TRBJ2-3,TRBV7-9,CASSPGTGSTDTQYF
NA,TRBJ2-7,TRBV7-9,CASSQAGLAIEGFPYEQYF
once,TRBJ1-2,TRBV19,CASSVSASSNYGYTF
NA,TRBJ2-7,TRBV4-3,CASSLAGGSEQYF
NA,TRBJ2-5,TRBV28,CASTPGTSQETQYF
NA,TRBJ2-5,TRBV7-9,CASSFGGRPQETQYF
NA,TRBJ2-5,TRBV7-2,CASSPRTSGGAAQYF
NA,TRBJ1-2,TRBV27,CASSFGTGGARGYTF